The clone carrying this T cell receptor (beta chain) was found once. CDR3 size: 15 residues. V was pared by 0 bases and J by 4 bases, with 10 bases between. Per germline, CDR1 SGHTA and CDR2 FQGTGA. Sequencing was performed with immunoSEQ multiplex PCR; in TCRdb, only in-frame clones are kept and a portion is missing. The sample consists of roughly 74,000 clones, almost 85% of them appearing once. The sample is drawn from a study of blood T cell repertoires in COVID-19. Overall study context: The study drew acute and convalescent COVID-19 samples from the United States, Italy and Spain. Nucleic acid was either cDNA or gDNA, and it came from T cells, B-cell-depleted T cells, or PBMCs.

This receptor was obtained from a man aged 70-80 years with acute or convalescent COVID-19. The rearrangement links TRBV7-3 to TRBJ2-1; TRBD2 might be the D (5 bases). The sample consisted of peripheral blood. CDR3 sequence (DNA): TGTGCCAGCAGCTTAACCAGCGGAGCTTACAATGAGCAGTTCTTC. It codes for CASSLTSGAYNEQFF.